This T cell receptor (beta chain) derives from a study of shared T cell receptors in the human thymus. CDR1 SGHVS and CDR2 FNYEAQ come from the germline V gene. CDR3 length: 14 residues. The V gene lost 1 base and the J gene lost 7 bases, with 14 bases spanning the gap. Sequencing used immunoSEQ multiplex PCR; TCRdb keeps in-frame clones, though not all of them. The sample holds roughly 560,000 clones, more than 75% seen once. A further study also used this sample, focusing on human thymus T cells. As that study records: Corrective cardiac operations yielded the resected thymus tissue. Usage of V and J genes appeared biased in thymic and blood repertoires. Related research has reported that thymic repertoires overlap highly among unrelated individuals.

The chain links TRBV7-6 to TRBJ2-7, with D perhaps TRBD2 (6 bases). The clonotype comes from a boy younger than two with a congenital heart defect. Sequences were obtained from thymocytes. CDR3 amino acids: CASSLGGTPREQYF. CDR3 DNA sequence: TGTGCCAGCAGCTTAGGCGGGACTCCTCGGGAGCAGTACTTC.